This TCR beta chain was sequenced in a study of identical twins. In regard to this clonotype: The antigen is unknown.

Overall study findings and caveats: The degree of excess twin sharing was weaker in beta out-of-frame sequences. Where out-of-frame alpha sequences were twin-shared, they showed excess low generation probability. The more abundant beta clonotypes in cord blood had fewer insertions, and memory repertoires did not show this.

MiXCR, applied by TCRdb to the 5' RACE reads, yields one record per CDR3 protein. The data show 450,000 to 650,000 distinct CDR3 sequences, around 9.6% seen once. This CDR3 has 14 residues. V was trimmed by 3 bases and J by 1 base, leaving 7 bases between them. The germline V gene encodes CDR1 SGHDT and CDR2 YYEEEE. These records were also assigned to another study, of yellow fever vaccine responses in identical twins.

Specimen: PBMCs. This TCR came from a woman under 30 in good health. This chain joins TRBV5-6 and TRBJ2-2; D gene ambiguous. The CDR3 here is CASSWLKNTGELFF. The CDR3 DNA sequence: TGTGCCAGCAGCTGGCTCAAGAACACCGGGGAGCTGTTTTTT. Full variable domain (missing parts from reference TRBV5-6 and TRBJ2-2): DAGVTQSPTHLIKTRGQQVTLRCSPKSGHDTVSWYQQALGQGPQFIFQYYEEEERQRGNFPDRFSGHQFPNYSSELNVNALLLGDSALYLCASSWLKNTGELFFGEGSRLTVL.